This is a list of T cell receptor beta chains from one sample in a study of T cells in Graves' hyperthyroidism and ophthalmopathy. TCRdb reanalysed the multiplex PCR reads using MiXCR and keeps one entry per CDR3 protein. The profile covers around 690,000 distinct CDR3 sequences, with 15% to 20% appearing a single time and around 15% taken by the ten largest. Sequencing used blood. Source of these receptors: a man in his forties or fifties with Graves' hyperthyroidism. Each CDR3 is given with its conserved first and last residue. The D gene is left open where the match is weak. A row's size may be missing; if present it is once, few, many or a size class.

j_gene,abundance,d_gene,v_gene,CDR3aa,CDR3nt
TRBJ2-2,many,TRBD2,TRBV10-3,CAISELAGNTGELFF,TGTGCCATCAGTGAACTAGCGGGGAACACCGGGGAGCTGTTTTTT
TRBJ2-7,few,TRBD1,TRBV18,CASSPSRDRLYEQYF,TGTGCCAGCTCACCGTCCCGGGACAGACTCTACGAGCAGTACTTC
TRBJ2-1,many,TRBD2,TRBV12-3/TRBV12-4,CASSVTSDEQFF,TGTGCCAGCAGTGTTACTAGCGATGAGCAGTTCTTC
TRBJ2-3,many,TRBD1,TRBV28,CASSLGQERTQYF,TGTGCCAGCAGTCTCGGACAGGAGAGGACGCAGTATTTT
TRBJ2-1,few,.,TRBV5-1,CASSREGTPNNEQFF,TGCGCCAGCAGCAGGGAAGGTACCCCTAACAATGAGCAGTTCTTC
TRBJ2-2,few,TRBD2,TRBV20-1,CSASSGRAPGELFF,TGCAGTGCTTCTAGCGGGAGGGCTCCCGGGGAGCTGTTTTTT
TRBJ1-4,.,TRBD1,TRBV6-1,CASSDRGLREKLFF,TGTGCCAGCAGTGACAGGGGGCTCAGGGAAAAACTGTTTTTT
TRBJ2-7,few,.,TRBV24-1,CATSDGAYEQYF,TGTGCCACCAGTGACGGGGCCTACGAGCAGTACTTC
TRBJ2-7,many,.,TRBV11-2,CASSLEGAVPYEQYF,TGTGCCAGCAGCTTAGAAGGGGCGGTACCCTACGAGCAGTACTTC
TRBJ2-7,few,TRBD1,TRBV14,CAGSQDWDSYEQYF,TGTGCCGGCAGCCAAGATTGGGACAGCTACGAGCAGTACTTC
TRBJ2-3,many,TRBD2,TRBV28,CASSLTSGTDTQYF,TGTGCCAGCAGTTTGACTAGCGGCACAGATACGCAGTATTTT
TRBJ2-3,once,.,TRBV28,CASSFTGASTDTQYF,TGTGCCAGCAGTTTTACGGGAGCTAGCACAGATACTCAGTATTTT
TRBJ1-5,.,.,TRBV19,CASSIVKSAGRDQPQHF,TGTGCCAGTAGTATAGTTAAGTCCGCGGGGCGAGATCAGCCCCAGCATTTT